This T cell receptor (beta chain) was observed in a study of CD8+ T cells in alopecia areata. The wider study: Those patients who were treated received oral tofacitinib, which was given at 5 to 10 mg twice daily for moderate-to-severe alopecia areata. The duration of tofacitinib was 6 to 18 months, with 6 months off drug afterward.

Overall study findings and caveats: Affected scalp, especially in alopecia totalis/universalis, had a higher clonality than normal scalp did. Scalp sequencing captures resident alphabeta T cells of normal skin too.

Treatment here: oral pan-JAK inhibitor, 5-10 mg twice daily. TCR sequencing used cDNA made by reverse transcription of extracted RNA. Assay used: immunoSEQ multiplex PCR; TCRdb lists only in-frame clones, some missing. The sample carries more than 95,000 clones, 50% to 75% recorded once. The V gene end was trimmed by 2 bases and the J gene end by 5 bases; junction bases not matched to a gene: 5. This CDR3 contains 14 residues. Germline CDR1 and CDR2: GTSNPN and SVGIG (reference sequence). This clone occurred a few times. The antigen is not known. This sequence originates from a human donor with alopecia areata. This sample comprised CD8+ T cells sorted from blood, obtained at week 4, from a patient treated with tofacitinib. This rearrangement joins TRBV30 to TRBJ2-5, with 10 positions matching TRBD2. The chain's CDR3 is CAWSSGGAWETQYF. The CDR3 bases are TGTGCCTGGAGTAGCGGGGGGGCCTGGGAGACCCAGTACTTC.